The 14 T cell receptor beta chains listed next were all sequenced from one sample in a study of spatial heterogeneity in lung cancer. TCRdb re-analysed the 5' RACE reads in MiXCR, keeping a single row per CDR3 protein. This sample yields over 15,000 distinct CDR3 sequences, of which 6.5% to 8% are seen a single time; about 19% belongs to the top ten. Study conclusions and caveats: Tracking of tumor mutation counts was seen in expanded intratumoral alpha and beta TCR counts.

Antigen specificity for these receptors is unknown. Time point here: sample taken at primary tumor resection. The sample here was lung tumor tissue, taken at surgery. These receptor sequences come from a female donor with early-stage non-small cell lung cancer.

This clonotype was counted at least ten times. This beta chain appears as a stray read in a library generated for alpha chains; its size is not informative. CDR3 sequence reads: CASTWSTGELFF. The CDR3 nucleotides are TGTGCCAGCACTTGGTCCACCGGGGAGCTGTTTTTT. The chain uses TRBV12-3 or TRBV12-4 and TRBJ2-2; D is undetermined. The CDR3 has 12 residues. V was pared by 7 bases and J by 4 bases, with 7 bases between.

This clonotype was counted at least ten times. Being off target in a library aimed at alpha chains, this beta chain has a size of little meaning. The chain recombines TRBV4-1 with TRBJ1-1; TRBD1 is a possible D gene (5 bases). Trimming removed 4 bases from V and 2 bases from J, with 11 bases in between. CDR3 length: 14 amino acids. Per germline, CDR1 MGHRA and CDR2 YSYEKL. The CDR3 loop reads CASSRQQANTEAFF. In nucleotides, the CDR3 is TGCGCCAGCAGCCGCCAACAGGCCAACACTGAAGCTTTCTTT.

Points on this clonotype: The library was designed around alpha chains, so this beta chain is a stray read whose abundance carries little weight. CDR3: CASSGALATDTQYF. The DNA for the CDR3 is TGTGCCAGCAGTGGGGCCTTAGCCACAGATACGCAGTATTTT. The chain recombines TRBV6-1 with TRBJ2-3; D is uncertain. Germline-derived CDR1 and CDR2 are MNHNS and SASEGT. This CDR3 comprises 14 residues. V was trimmed by 4 bases and J by 2 bases, leaving 10 bases between them.

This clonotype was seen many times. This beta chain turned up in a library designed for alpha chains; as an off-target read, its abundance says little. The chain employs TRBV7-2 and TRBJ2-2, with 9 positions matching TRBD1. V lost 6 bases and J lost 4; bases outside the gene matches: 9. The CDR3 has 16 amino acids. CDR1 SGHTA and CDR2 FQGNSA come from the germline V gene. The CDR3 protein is CASSPGGTGSTGELFF. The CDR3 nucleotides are TGTGCCAGCAGTCCTGGCGGGACAGGGAGCACCGGGGAGCTGTTTTTT.

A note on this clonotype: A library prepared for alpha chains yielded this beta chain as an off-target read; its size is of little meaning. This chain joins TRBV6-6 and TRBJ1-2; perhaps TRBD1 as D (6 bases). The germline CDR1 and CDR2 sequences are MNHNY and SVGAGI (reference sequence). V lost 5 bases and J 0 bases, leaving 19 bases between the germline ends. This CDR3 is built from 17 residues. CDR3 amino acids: CASSTGWTDLTNYGYTF. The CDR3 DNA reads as TGTGCCAGCAGTACTGGTTGGACAGACCTTACTAACTATGGCTACACCTTC.

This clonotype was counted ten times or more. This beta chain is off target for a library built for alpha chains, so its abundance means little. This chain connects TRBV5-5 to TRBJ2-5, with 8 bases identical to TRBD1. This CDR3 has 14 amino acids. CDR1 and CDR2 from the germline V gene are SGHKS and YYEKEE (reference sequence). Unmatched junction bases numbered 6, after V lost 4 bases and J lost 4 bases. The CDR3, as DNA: TGTGCCAGCAGCCCGACAGGGGACGGAGAGACCCAGTACTTC. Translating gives CASSPTGDGETQYF.

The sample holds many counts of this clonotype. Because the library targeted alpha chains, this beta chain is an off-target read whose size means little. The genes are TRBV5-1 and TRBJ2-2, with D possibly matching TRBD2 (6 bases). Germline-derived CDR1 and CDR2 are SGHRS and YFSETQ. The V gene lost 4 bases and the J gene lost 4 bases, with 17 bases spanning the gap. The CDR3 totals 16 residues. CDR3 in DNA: TGCGCCAGCAGCAACCTCGCCGGGGGTGGCACCGGGGAGCTGTTTTTT. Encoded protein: CASSNLAGGGTGELFF.

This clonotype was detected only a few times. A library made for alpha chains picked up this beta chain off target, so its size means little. DNA for the CDR3: TGTGCCAGCAGCTTGGACCAGGGGAGCACAGATACGCAGTATTTT. This translates into CASSLDQGSTDTQYF. This sequence joins TRBV5-4 and TRBJ2-3, with D tentatively TRBD1 (6 bases). Trimming stripped 0 bases from V and 0 bases from J, with 8 bases between. The CDR3 runs 15 residues. Germline CDR1 and CDR2: SGHNT and YYREEE (reference sequence).

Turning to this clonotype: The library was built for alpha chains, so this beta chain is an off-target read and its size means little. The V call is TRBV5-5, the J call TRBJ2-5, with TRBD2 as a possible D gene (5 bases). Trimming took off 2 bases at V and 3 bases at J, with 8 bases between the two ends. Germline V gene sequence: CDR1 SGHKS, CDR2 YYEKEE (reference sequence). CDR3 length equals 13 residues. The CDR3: CASSLPGKETQYF. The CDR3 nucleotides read TGTGCCAGCAGCTTACCGGGAAAAGAGACCCAGTACTTC. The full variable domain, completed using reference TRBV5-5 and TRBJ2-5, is DAGVTQSPTHLIKTRGQQVTLRCSPISGHKSVSWYQQVLGQGPQFIFQYYEKEERGRGNFPDRFSARQFPNYSSELNVNALLLGDSALYLCASSLPGKETQYFGPGTRLLVL.

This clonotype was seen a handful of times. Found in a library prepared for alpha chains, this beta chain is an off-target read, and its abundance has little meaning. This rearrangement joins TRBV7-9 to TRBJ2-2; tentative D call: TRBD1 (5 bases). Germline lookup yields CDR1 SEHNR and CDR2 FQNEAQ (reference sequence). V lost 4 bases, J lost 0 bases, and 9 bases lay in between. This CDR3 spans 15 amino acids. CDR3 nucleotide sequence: TGTGCCAGCAGCTCGACAGTCCCGAACACCGGGGAGCTGTTTTTT. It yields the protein CASSSTVPNTGELFF.

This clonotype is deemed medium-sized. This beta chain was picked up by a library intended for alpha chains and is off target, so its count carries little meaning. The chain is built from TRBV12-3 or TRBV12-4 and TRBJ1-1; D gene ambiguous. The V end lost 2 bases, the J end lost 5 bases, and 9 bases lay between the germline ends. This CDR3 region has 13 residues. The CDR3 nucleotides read TGTGCCAGCAGTTTAAGGCATGGGACTGAAGCTTTCTTT. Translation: CASSLRHGTEAFF.

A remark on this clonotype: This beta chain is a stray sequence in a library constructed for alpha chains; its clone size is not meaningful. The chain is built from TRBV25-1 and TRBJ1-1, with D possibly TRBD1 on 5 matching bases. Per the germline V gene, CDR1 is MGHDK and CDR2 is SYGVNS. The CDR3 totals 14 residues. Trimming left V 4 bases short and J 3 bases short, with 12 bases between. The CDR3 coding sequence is TGTGCCAGCAGTGTGCAGGGTAGGGACACTGAAGCTTTCTTT. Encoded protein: CASSVQGRDTEAFF.

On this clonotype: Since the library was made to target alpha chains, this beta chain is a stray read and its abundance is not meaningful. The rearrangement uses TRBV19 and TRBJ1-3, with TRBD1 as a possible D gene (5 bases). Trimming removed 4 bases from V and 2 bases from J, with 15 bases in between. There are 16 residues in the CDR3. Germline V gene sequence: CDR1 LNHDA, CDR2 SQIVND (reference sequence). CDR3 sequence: CASSKTGQGAGNTIYF. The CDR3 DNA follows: TGTGCCAGTAGTAAAACAGGACAAGGGGCTGGAAACACCATATATTTT.

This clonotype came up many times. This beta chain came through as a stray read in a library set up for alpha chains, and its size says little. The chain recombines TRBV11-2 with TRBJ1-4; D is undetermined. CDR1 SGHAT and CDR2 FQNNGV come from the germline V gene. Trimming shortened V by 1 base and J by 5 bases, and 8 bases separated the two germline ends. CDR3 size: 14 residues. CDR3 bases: TGTGCCAGCAGCTTAGTCGAGGGAAATGAAAAACTGTTTTTT. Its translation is CASSLVEGNEKLFF.